These 12 T cell receptor beta chains share one sample of origin, sequenced in a study of blood T cell repertoires in COVID-19. Sequencing used immunoSEQ multiplex PCR; TCRdb keeps in-frame clones, though not all of them. Of approximately 150,000 clones in the sample, about 87% were seen once. Sample: peripheral blood. These receptors all come from a woman between 45 and 65 years old with acute or convalescent COVID-19.

The rearrangement uses TRBV6-2 or TRBV6-3 and TRBJ2-1; 9 positions match TRBD1. V shed 6 bases, J shed 8 bases, and the junction held 11 bases outside the gene matches. The V gene's germline CDR1 is MNHEY and CDR2 SVGEGT. The CDR3 loop spans 15 amino acids. The CDR3 DNA sequence: TGTGCCAGCAGCGACTCTGGACAGGGGCGCCATGAGCAGTTCTTC. Translating it yields CASSDSGQGRHEQFF.

The rearrangement joins TRBV6-5 to TRBJ2-7, with a possible D match to TRBD2 (7 bases). From germline, CDR1 is MNHEY and CDR2 SVGAGI. The CDR3 has 15 residues. With 6 bases removed from V and 5 bases from J, the gap between germline ends came to 20 bases. The CDR3 spells CASRYREGRENEQYF. DNA for the CDR3: TGTGCCAGCAGGTACAGGGAGGGGAGGGAAAACGAGCAGTACTTC.

This clone was detected many times. The chain uses TRBV10-3 and TRBJ2-1, with D maybe TRBD2 (5 bases). Deletions cut 4 bases from V and 10 bases from J, with 14 bases between. Germline V CDR1 and CDR2: ENHRY, SYGVKD. The CDR3 is 13 residues long. DNA for the CDR3: TGTGCCATCAGTGGGACTTTGGTTAGCGAGCAGTTCTTC. It translates to CAISGTLVSEQFF.

This chain uses TRBV12-3 or TRBV12-4 with TRBJ1-5; D not resolved. V dropped 1 base and J dropped 7 bases, with 5 bases sitting between them. CDR3 length: 12 residues. This CDR3 is CASSLERQPQHF. As DNA, the CDR3 is TGTGCCAGCAGTTTAGAACGGCAGCCCCAGCATTTT.

The V and J genes are TRBV4-1 and TRBJ1-1; TRBD1 aligns across 7 bases. This CDR3 comprises 15 residues. The germline gives CDR1 MGHRA, CDR2 YSYEKL. V lost 3 bases and J lost 5; bases outside the gene matches: 9. CDR3 in amino acids: CASSHLTGPGTEAFF. The CDR3 DNA sequence: TGCGCCAGCAGCCACCTGACAGGGCCTGGGACTGAAGCTTTCTTT.

The V gene is TRBV6-5, the J gene TRBJ1-1; D might be TRBD1 (6 bases). Trimming took off 5 bases at V and 8 bases at J, with 18 bases between the two ends. This CDR3 has 14 amino acids. From germline, CDR1 is MNHEY and CDR2 SVGAGI. The CDR3 sequence: CASSPTQGFAEAFF. CDR3 coding DNA: TGTGCCAGCAGTCCCACGCAGGGGTTCGCCGAAGCTTTCTTT.

The rearrangement links TRBV6-1 to TRBJ1-3; D is uncertain. Germline lookup yields CDR1 MNHNS and CDR2 SASEGT. The CDR3 has 13 amino acids. V lost 7 bases and J lost 4, with 11 bases in between. CDR3 in DNA: TGTGCCAGCACCCTCCCGTCCGGAAACACCATATATTTT. This codes for CASTLPSGNTIYF.

The chain uses TRBV2 and TRBJ2-3; D may be TRBD2 (5 bases). CDR1 and CDR2 (germline): SNHLY, FYNNEI. CDR3 length: 13 residues. Trimming removed 4 bases at V and 6 bases at J, with 11 bases between. The CDR3: CASSAEREDTQYF. The CDR3 DNA is TGTGCCAGCAGTGCAGAGAGGGAGGATACGCAGTATTTT.

With regard to this clone: This may arise from a read error, as a much more abundant clone is one base away. The chain couples TRBV19 to TRBJ1-1; 9 bases are a match to TRBD1. V was clipped by 3 bases and J by 1 base; unmatched bases: 0. The germline gives CDR1 LNHDA, CDR2 SQIVND (reference sequence). This CDR3 region has 14 residues. CDR3 bases: TGTGCCAGTAGTATGGACAGGGGGAACACTGAAGCTTTCTTT. Encoded protein: CASSMDRGNTEAFF.

The V call is TRBV2, the J call TRBJ2-7, with 9 bases that match TRBD1. J lost 0 bases, V lost 3 bases, and 9 bases had no gene match. The germline V gene has CDR1 SNHLY and CDR2 FYNNEI. This CDR3 is built from 17 residues. For the CDR3, the DNA is TGTGCCAGCAGTGATGCCTACCGGGACAGGGTCTCCTACGAGCAGTACTTC. As protein: CASSDAYRDRVSYEQYF.

J is TRBJ1-5 and V is TRBV30; D gene uncertain. Germline V CDR1 and CDR2: GTSNPN, SVGIG (reference sequence). Trimming removed 0 bases from V and 5 bases from J, with 5 bases in between. CDR3 size: 12 residues. The CDR3 bases are TGTGCCTGGAGTGTCCCGGATCAGCCCCAGCATTTT. Protein product: CAWSVPDQPQHF.

There are a few counts of this clone. This chain joins TRBV6-6 and TRBJ2-1; D is unresolved. This CDR3 is 12 amino acids long. CDR1 is MNHNY, CDR2 SVGAGI, per germline (reference sequence). Trimming removed 6 bases from V and 4 bases from J, with 7 bases in between. CDR3 nucleotides: TGTGCCAGCAGCCTTCTATACAATGAGCAGTTCTTC. Encoded protein: CASSLLYNEQFF.